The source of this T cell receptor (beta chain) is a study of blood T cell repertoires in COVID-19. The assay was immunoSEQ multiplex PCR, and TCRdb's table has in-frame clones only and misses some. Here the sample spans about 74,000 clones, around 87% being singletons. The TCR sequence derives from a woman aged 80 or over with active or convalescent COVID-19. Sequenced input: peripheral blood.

CDR3 residues: CASSLALAGTYEQYF. In DNA form, the CDR3 reads TGTGCCAGCAGCTTAGCACTAGCGGGGACCTACGAGCAGTACTTC. The chain couples TRBV7-6 to TRBJ2-7; the match to TRBD2 covers 10 bases. J lost 2 bases, V lost 0 bases, and 1 base had no gene match. The germline V gene has CDR1 SGHVS and CDR2 FNYEAQ. The CDR3 extends over 15 amino acids.